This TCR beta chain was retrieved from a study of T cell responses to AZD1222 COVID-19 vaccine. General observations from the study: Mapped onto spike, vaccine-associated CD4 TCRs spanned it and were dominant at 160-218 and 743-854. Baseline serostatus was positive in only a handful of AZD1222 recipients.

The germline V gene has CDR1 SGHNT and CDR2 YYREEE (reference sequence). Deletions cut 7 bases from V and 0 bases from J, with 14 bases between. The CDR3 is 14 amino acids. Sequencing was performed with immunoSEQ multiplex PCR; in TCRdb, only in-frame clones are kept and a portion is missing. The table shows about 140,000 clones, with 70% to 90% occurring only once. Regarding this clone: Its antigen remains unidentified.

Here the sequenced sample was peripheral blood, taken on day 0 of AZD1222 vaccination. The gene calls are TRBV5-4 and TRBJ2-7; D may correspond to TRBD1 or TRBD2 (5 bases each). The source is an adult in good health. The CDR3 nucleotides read TGTGCCAGCGCTAGGGGACCTAACTCCTACGAGCAGTACTTC. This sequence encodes CASARGPNSYEQYF. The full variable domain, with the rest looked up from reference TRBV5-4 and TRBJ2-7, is ETGVTQSPTHLIKTRGQQVTLRCSSQSGHNTVSWYQQALGQGPQFIFQYYREEENGRGNFPPRFSGLQFPNYSSELNVNALELDDSALYLCASARGPNSYEQYFGPGTRLTVT.